This is a list of T cell receptor beta chains from one sample in a study of T cells in Graves' hyperthyroidism and ophthalmopathy. Via MiXCR, TCRdb re-called the multiplex PCR reads, giving one row per CDR3 protein. This table has roughly 570,000 distinct CDR3 sequences, less than 20% appearing once. Sequencing used blood. The receptors shown here come from a young woman with Graves' hyperthyroidism. Both conserved end residues are part of each CDR3. Each record gives: J gene, V gene, clone size, CDR3 protein. The listing skips clone size in some rows; elsewhere it reads once, few, many or a size class.

J: TRBJ2-7; V: TRBV30; size: few; CDR3: CAWSVAILNLGYDEQYF
J: TRBJ1-2; V: TRBV6-1; size: .; CDR3: CASSYSGQSLNYGYTF
J: TRBJ2-5; V: TRBV2; size: .; CDR3: CASRSQGAYF
J: TRBJ1-2; V: TRBV25-1; size: .; CDR3: CASSEGQGSYGYTF
J: TRBJ2-4; V: TRBV20-1; size: .; CDR3: CSASPGTNVQYF
J: TRBJ2-1; V: TRBV5-6; size: few; CDR3: CASSLGVVYNEQFF
J: TRBJ1-4; V: TRBV3-1; size: many; CDR3: CASSQGAGDEKLFF
J: TRBJ2-1; V: TRBV10-3; size: .; CDR3: CASGTGLAGKSSYNEQFF
J: TRBJ1-5; V: TRBV12-3/TRBV12-4; size: many; CDR3: CASSYGGRTGYSNQPQHF
J: TRBJ1-4; V: TRBV5-1; size: few; CDR3: CASSPSGEELFF
J: TRBJ1-4; V: TRBV3-1; size: many; CDR3: CASSREDGGNEKLFF